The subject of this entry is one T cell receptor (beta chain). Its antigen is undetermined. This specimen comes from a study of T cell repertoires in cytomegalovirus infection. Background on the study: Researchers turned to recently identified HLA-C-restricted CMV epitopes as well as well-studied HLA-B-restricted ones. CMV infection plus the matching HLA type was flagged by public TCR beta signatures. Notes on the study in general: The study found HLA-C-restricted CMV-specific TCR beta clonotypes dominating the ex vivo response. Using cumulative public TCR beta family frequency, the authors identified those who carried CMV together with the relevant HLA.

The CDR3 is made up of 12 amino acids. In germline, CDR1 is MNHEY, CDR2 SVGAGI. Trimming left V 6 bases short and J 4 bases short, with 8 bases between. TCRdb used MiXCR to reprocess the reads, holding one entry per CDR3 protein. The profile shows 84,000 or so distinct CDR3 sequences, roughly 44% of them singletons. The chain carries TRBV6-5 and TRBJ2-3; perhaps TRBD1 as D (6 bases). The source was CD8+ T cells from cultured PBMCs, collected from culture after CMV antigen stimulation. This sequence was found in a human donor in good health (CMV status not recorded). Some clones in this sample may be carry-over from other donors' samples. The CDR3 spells CASRGGADTQYF. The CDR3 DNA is TGTGCCAGCAGAGGGGGTGCAGATACGCAGTATTTT.